The clone carrying this T cell receptor (beta chain) was counted a few times. Antigen: not known. CDR3 size: 13 residues. This sample was included in a study of regulatory T cells in long-lasting Graves disease. Regarding time point: persistent/refractory GD, antithyroid drugs over 5 years with positive TRAb. Extracted RNA from PBMCs served as the source of the TCR library. Under American Thyroid Association guidelines, Graves' disease was diagnosed. Patients hailed from an endocrinology department in Xi'an, China. As collected, the peripheral blood samples measured around 9 milliliters each and went into EDTA tubes. Through Arm-PCR of CDR3 regions and iRepertoire HTBI primers, TCR beta libraries were built. One entry per CDR3 protein, called by TCRdb with MiXCR from the multiplex PCR reads. The sample lists approximately 440,000 distinct CDR3 sequences; about a quarter were seen once. Overall study findings and caveats: Among samples with persistent disease, TRBV28, TRBJ1-2 and TRBJ2-5 were favored.

The gene calls are TRBV3-2 and TRBJ2-7. TRBV3-2 is deemed a pseudogene. The receptor was isolated from a female donor with Graves disease. The source material was peripheral blood mononuclear cells (PBMCs), sampled when the disease was refractory, from a patient treated with antithyroid drugs. The CDR3 is CASSQFARYEQYF. DNA for the CDR3: TGTGCCAGCAGCCAATTTGCTCGCTACGAGCAGTACTTC.